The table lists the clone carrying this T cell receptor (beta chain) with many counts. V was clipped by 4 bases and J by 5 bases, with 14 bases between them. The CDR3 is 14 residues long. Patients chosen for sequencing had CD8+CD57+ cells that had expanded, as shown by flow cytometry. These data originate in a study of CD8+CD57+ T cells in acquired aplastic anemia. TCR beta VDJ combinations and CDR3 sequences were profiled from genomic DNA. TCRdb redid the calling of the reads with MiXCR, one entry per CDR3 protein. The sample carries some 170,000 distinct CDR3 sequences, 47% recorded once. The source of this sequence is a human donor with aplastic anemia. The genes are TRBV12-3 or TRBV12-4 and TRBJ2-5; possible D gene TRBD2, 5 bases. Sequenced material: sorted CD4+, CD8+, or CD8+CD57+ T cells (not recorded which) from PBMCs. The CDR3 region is CASSSHPGSETQYF. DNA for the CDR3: TGTGCCAGCAGTTCGCACCCGGGGTCCGAGACCCAGTACTTC.